This T cell receptor (beta chain) was sequenced during a study of T cell changes during pregnancy in multiple sclerosis. Sequenced by immunoSEQ multiplex PCR; TCRdb stores in-frame clones only, minus some. The repertoire holds roughly 35,000 clones, with almost 90% as singletons. The J segment lost 4 bases and the V segment lost 6 bases, leaving 7 bases of the junction unmatched. The CDR3 sequence is 14 residues long. Germline CDR1 and CDR2: MNHEY and SMNVEV (reference sequence). This clone appeared once. The sequencing here drew on CD8+ T cells from peripheral blood mononuclear cells, taken after pregnancy. The sequence derives from a female donor with multiple sclerosis, enrolled in a pregnancy study. The chain links TRBV27 to TRBJ1-1; 8 bases are a match to TRBD1. The CDR3 coding sequence is TGTGCCAGCAGCCCCACAGGGGGAAGCACTGAAGCTTTCTTT. It codes for CASSPTGGSTEAFF.